This passage covers 8 T cell receptor beta chains from one sample sequenced in a study of cytomegalovirus exposure and HLA in healthy donors. Some clones are missing from TCRdb's copy, which holds only in-frame ones; the method was immunoSEQ multiplex PCR. This sample yields around 220,000 clones, of which over 70% are seen a single time; around 15% belongs to the top ten. The specimen was PBMCs. All receptors derive from a woman in her 30s in good health and CMV-seropositive.

This clone was counted at least ten times. The chain combines TRBV28 with TRBJ2-3; no definite D call. V lost 3 bases and J lost 0, with 4 bases in between. The CDR3 is 13 amino acids. The germline V gene has CDR1 MDHEN and CDR2 SYDVKM. The CDR3 loop is CASSLLSTDTQYF. The CDR3 bases are TGTGCCAGCAGTTTGCTTAGCACAGATACGCAGTATTTT.

The rearrangement links TRBV9 to TRBJ2-6; weak D call: TRBD1 (6 bases). The V gene lost 1 base and the J gene lost 4 bases, with 15 bases spanning the gap. The V gene's germline CDR1 is SGDLS and CDR2 YYNGEE. The CDR3 extends over 17 amino acids. CDR3 bases: TGTGCCAGCAGCGTAAGGGGGAGTGGGTCCGGGGCCAACGTCCTGACTTTC. This encodes CASSVRGSGSGANVLTF.

This rearrangement joins TRBV6-1 to TRBJ1-2; no firm D call. Trimming took 7 bases from V and 4 from J, leaving 16 bases between them. In germline, CDR1 is MNHNS, CDR2 SASEGT. The CDR3 is 14 residues long. CDR3 sequence: CASKRTETSYGYTF. CDR3 nucleotides: TGTGCCAGCAAGAGGACCGAGACCTCCTATGGCTACACCTTC.

This clone has only a few counts. The rearrangement uses TRBV7-9 and TRBJ1-2, with D possibly matching TRBD1 (6 bases). CDR1 is SEHNR and CDR2 is FQNEAQ in the germline V gene (reference sequence). V lost 5 bases, J lost 3 bases, and 13 bases lay in between. The CDR3 runs to 14 residues. CDR3 DNA: TGTGCCAGCAGCCCGGAGACAGGAGACTATGGCTACACCTTC. Translating it yields CASSPETGDYGYTF.

The J gene is TRBJ1-5, the V gene TRBV6-5, with TRBD1 matching over 7 bases. V trimming: 4 bases; J trimming: 3 bases; junction bases outside the gene matches: 3. There are 14 residues in the CDR3. Germline CDR1 reads MNHEY; CDR2 reads SVGAGI. The CDR3 loop reads CASSSDRYNQPQHF. As DNA, the CDR3 is TGTGCCAGCAGTTCGGACAGGTACAATCAGCCCCAGCATTTT.

This clone was recorded once. The J gene is TRBJ2-2, the V gene TRBV11-2; D is ambiguous. The V end lost 5 bases, the J end lost 9 bases, and 7 bases lay between the germline ends. The CDR3 sequence is 11 residues long. Germline V gene lookup returns CDR1 SGHAT and CDR2 FQNNGV. For the CDR3, the DNA is TGTGCCAGCAGCGCTGCCCGGGAGCTGTTTTTT. Translated, it gives CASSAARELFF.

This clone came up a few times. This chain connects TRBV10-3 to TRBJ1-5, with D possibly TRBD1 on 6 matching bases. The V gene lost 6 bases and the J gene lost 4 bases, with 7 bases spanning the gap. Germline lookup yields CDR1 ENHRY and CDR2 SYGVKD. The CDR3 is 12 residues long. CDR3 protein: CAISQGNQPQHF. CDR3 nucleotide sequence: TGTGCCATCAGCCAGGGGAATCAGCCCCAGCATTTT.

The chain recombines TRBV6-5 with TRBJ2-5; 10 positions match TRBD1. V shed 4 bases, J shed 4 bases, and the junction held 6 bases outside the gene matches. CDR1 MNHEY and CDR2 SVGAGI come from the germline V gene. The CDR3 runs 15 residues. The CDR3 nucleotides are TGTGCCAGCAGTTGGGGACAGGGGCGGCGAGAGACCCAGTACTTC. It yields the protein CASSWGQGRRETQYF.